This T cell receptor (beta chain) emerged from a study of blood T cell repertoires in COVID-19 (dated by TCRdb to about 2020). Some background on the complete study: Samples from collaborators originated in the United States, Italy and Spain and spanned both the acute and convalescent phases of COVID-19. Samples came from the ongoing ImmuneRACE study (first 160 participants) plus 1,254 subjects from 6 global collaborators. The prospective study material was composed of cDNA or gDNA derived from T cells, B-cell-depleted T cells, or PBMCs. A freely available public database, intended as a resource for researchers studying the immune response to SARS-CoV-2, is where the repertoires were released. Where available, HLA class I and class II types were taken from metadata supplied by the sample provider and were not determined by assay-based typing. Subjects who had been exposed to COVID-19, were actively infected with it, or had recovered from it provided the deeply sampled blood TCRbeta repertoires that made up the dataset. Nearly every sample came with metadata listing a de-identified subject ID, COVID-19 status, age in years and sex.

On this clone: The antigen this receptor binds is unknown. Base quality data are lacking; no much larger clone is found one base away.

TCRbeta CDR3 regions were amplified from genomic DNA by means of the immunoSEQ Assay, a bias-controlled multiplex PCR. The authors' pipeline ran thus. Nucleated cell counts per sample were estimated from amplification of reference gene primers within the assay. Sequence reads were collapsed and filtered to measure the absolute abundance of every unique TCRbeta CDR3 rearrangement. Productive Simpson clonality was computed per sample as the square root of Simpson's diversity index over productive rearrangements. TCRdb limited this immuneACCESS table to in-frame rearrangements with V and J called. A share of clones is missing; checked studies link under half to unresolved V genes, and the rest is unexplained. That table supplies the V and J calls and clone size; D and trimming were determined from the DNA. In all, the sample holds some 230,000 clones, and around 83% of those were seen once. Of the sample, 10% is held by the ten largest clones.

What the research found in general, with its limitations: The amount of clinical and demographic metadata varied by source and participant and was provided uncurated.

One collaborating source in Seattle enrolled patients while the patients were actively infected and followed the patients over time throughout the course of disease. Collaborating institutions collected whole blood in K2EDTA tubes following their own protocols. Collaborator samples were shipped for TCRbeta analysis as frozen whole blood, isolated PBMCs, or DNA extracted from either sample type. V is cut back by 6 bases and J by 6 bases, with 4 bases in the junction unmatched. The germline V gene (reference sequence) sets CDR1 to SEHNR and CDR2 to FQNEAQ. The CDR3 goes from the cysteine to the phenylalanine over 13 residues. Solely the CDR3 DNA is kept, with 39 bases framed from the first base.

The clonotype originates from a woman aged 50 to 65 with COVID-19, enrolled during active disease. The chain is assembled from TRBV7-9 and TRBJ1-2, with 10 bases matching TRBD1. Input material: peripheral blood. The CDR3 is CASSGQGDDGYTF. Here is the DNA: TGTGCCAGCAGTGGACAGGGGGATGATGGCTACACCTTC.